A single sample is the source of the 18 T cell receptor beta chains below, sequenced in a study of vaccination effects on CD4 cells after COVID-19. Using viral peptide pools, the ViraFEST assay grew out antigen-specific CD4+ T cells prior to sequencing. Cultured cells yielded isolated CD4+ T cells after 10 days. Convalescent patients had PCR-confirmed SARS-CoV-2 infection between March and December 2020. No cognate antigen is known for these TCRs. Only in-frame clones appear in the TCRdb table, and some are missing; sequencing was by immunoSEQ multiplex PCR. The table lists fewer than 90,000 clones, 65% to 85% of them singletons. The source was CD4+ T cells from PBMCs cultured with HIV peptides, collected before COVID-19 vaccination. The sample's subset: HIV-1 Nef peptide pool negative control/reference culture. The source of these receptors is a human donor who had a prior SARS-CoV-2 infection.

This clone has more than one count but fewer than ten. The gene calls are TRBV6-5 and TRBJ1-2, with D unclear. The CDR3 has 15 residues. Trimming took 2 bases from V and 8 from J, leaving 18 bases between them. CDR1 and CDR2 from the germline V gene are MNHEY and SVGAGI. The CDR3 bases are TGTGCCAGCAGTTACGTAGGGTTACTACGTCGCGGCTACACCTTC. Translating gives CASSYVGLLRRGYTF.

The CDR3 DNA follows: TGTGCCAGCAGCTTGAATGGTCCTGGAAACACCATATATTTT. Its protein product is CASSLNGPGNTIYF. The chain recombines TRBV5-6 with TRBJ1-3; D call uncertain. Germline CDR1 SGHDT, CDR2 YYEEEE. Trimming took 1 base from V and 2 from J, leaving 7 bases between them. CDR3 length: 14 amino acids.

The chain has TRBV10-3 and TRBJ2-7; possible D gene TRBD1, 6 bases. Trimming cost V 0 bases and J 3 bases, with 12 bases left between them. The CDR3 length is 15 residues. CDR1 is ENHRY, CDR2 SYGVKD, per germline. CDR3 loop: CAISESTGNLYEQYF. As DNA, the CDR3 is TGTGCCATCAGTGAGTCTACAGGGAACCTCTACGAGCAGTACTTC.

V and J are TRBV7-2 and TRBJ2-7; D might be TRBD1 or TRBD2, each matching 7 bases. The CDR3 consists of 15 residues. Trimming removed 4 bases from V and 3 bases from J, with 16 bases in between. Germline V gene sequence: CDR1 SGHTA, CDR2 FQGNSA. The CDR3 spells CASSSTTGRVYEQYF. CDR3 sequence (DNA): TGTGCCAGCAGCTCGACGACAGGGAGGGTCTACGAGCAGTACTTC.

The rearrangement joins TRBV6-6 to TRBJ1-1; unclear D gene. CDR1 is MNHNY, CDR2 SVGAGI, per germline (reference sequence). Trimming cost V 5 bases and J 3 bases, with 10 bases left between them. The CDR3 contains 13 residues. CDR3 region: CASSLPVDTEAFF. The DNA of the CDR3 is TGTGCCAGCAGTCTTCCGGTGGACACTGAAGCTTTCTTT.

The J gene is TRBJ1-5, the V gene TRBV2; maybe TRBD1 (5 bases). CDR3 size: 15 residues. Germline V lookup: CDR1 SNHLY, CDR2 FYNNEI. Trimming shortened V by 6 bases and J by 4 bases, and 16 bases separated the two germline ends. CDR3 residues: CASRAGAIGNQPQHF. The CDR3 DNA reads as TGTGCCAGCAGGGCCGGGGCAATCGGGAATCAGCCCCAGCATTTT.

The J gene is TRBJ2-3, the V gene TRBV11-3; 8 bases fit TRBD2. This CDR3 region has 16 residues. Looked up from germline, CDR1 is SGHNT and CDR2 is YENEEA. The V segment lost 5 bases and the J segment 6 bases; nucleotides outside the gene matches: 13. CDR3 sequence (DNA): TGTGCCAGCAGCCCACAGGGAGCGGGAGAAGCCGATACGCAGTATTTT. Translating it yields CASSPQGAGEADTQYF.

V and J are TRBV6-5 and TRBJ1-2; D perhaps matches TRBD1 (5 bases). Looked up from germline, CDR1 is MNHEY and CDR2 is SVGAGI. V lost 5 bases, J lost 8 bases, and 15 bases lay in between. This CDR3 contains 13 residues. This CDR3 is CASSLTVVYGYTF. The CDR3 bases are TGTGCCAGCAGTCTGACAGTCGTCTACGGCTACACCTTC.

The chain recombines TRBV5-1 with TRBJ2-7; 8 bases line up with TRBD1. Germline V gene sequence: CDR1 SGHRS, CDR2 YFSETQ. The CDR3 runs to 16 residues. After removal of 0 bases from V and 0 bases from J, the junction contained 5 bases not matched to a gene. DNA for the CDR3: TGCGCCAGCAGCTTGGGCCAGGGGGCCAACTCCTACGAGCAGTACTTC. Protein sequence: CASSLGQGANSYEQYF.

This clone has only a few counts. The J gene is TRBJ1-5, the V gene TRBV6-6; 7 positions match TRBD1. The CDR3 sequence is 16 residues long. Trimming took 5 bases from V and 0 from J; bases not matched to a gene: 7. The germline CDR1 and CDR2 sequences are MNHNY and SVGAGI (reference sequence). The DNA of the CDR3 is TGTGCCAGCAGTAACCGACAGGGTTATAGCAATCAGCCCCAGCATTTT. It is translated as CASSNRQGYSNQPQHF.

The CDR3 nucleotides are TGTGCCAGCAGTTACAGTGCAGGGATCTACGAGCAGTACTTC. Residues: CASSYSAGIYEQYF. This rearrangement joins TRBV6-6 to TRBJ2-7; tentative D call: TRBD1 (5 bases). Trimming shortened V by 2 bases and J by 3 bases, and 11 bases separated the two germline ends. The CDR3 covers 14 residues. Per germline, CDR1 MNHNY and CDR2 SVGAGI (reference sequence).

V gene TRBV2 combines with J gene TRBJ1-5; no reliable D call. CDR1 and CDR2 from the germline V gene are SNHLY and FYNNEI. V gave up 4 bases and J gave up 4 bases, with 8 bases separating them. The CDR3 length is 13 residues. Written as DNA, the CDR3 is TGTGCCAGCAGTGCCCGGGAGAATCAGCCCCAGCATTTT. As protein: CASSARENQPQHF.

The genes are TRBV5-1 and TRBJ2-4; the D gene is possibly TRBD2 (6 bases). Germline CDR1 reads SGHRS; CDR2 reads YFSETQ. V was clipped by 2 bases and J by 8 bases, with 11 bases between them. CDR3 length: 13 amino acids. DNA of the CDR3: TGCGCCAGCAGCTTAGCCAGGGAGGACATTCAGTACTTC. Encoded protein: CASSLAREDIQYF.

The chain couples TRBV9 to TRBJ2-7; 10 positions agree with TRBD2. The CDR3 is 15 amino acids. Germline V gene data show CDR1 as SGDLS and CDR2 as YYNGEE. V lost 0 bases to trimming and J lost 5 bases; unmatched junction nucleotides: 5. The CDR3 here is CASSVEAGGGDEQYF. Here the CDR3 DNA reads TGTGCCAGCAGCGTAGAAGCGGGGGGGGGCGACGAGCAGTACTTC.

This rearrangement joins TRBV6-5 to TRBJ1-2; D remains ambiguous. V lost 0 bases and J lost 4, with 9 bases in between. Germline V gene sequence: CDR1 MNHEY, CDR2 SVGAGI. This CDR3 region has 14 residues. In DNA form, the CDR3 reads TGTGCCAGCAGTTACTCTGATGCGAGCTATGGCTACACCTTC. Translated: CASSYSDASYGYTF.

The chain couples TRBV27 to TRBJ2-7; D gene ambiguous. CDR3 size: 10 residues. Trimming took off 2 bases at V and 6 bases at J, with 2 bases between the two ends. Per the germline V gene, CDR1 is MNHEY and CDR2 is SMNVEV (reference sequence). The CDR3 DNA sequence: TGTGCCAGCAGTTTAGTCGAGCAGTACTTC. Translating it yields CASSLVEQYF.

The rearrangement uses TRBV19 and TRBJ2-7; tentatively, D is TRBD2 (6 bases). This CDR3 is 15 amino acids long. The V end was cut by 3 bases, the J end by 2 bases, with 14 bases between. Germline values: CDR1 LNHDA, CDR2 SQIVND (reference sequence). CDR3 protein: CASSIGGATTYEQYF. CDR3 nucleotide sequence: TGTGCCAGTAGTATCGGGGGAGCGACGACCTACGAGCAGTACTTC.

The CDR3 loop is CASSLGQARDTQYF. In DNA form, the CDR3 reads TGTGCCAGCAGTCTAGGACAGGCCCGAGATACGCAGTATTTT. This chain connects TRBV27 to TRBJ2-3, with TRBD1 matching 7 bases. Germline CDR1 MNHEY, CDR2 SMNVEV (reference sequence). V was pared by 5 bases and J by 5 bases, with 7 bases of the junction left unmatched. This CDR3 comprises 14 residues.